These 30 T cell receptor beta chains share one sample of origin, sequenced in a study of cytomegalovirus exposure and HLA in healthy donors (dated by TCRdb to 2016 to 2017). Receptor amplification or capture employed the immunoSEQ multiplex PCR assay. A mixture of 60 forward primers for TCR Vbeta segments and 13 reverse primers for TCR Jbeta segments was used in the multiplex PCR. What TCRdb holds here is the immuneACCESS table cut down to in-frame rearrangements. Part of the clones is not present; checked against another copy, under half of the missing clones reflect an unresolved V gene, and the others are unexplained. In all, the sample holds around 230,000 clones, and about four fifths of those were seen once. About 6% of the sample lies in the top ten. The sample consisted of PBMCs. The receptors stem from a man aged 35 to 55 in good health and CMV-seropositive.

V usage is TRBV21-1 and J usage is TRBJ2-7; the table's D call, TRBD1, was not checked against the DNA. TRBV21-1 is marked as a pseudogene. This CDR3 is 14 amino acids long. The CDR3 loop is CASSGRTGHHEQYV. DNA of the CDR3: TGTGCCAGCAGCGGCCGGACAGGCCACCACGAGCAGTACGTC.

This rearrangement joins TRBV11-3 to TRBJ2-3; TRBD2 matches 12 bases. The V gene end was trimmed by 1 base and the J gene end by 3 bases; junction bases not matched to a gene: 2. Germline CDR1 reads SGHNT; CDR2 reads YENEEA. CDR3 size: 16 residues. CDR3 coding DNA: TGTGCCAGCAGCTTAGGACTAGCGGGAGTAACAGATACGCAGTATTTT. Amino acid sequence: CASSLGLAGVTDTQYF.

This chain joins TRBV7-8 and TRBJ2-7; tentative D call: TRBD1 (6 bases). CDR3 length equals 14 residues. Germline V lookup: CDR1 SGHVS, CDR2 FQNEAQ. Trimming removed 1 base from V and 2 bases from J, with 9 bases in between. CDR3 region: CASSLDYRAYEQYV. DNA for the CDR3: TGTGCCAGCAGCTTAGATTACAGGGCCTACGAGCAGTACGTC.

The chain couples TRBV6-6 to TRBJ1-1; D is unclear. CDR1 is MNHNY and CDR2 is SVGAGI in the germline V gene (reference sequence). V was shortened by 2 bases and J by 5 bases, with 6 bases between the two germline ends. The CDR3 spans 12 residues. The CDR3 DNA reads TGTGCCAGCAGTTACGGTCGGACTGAAGCTTTCTTT. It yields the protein CASSYGRTEAFF.

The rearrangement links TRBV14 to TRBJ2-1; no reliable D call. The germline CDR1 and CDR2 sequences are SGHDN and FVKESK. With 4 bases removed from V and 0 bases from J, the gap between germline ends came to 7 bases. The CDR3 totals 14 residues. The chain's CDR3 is CASSLMSSYNEQFF. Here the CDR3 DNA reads TGTGCCAGCAGCCTCATGAGCTCCTACAATGAGCAGTTCTTC.

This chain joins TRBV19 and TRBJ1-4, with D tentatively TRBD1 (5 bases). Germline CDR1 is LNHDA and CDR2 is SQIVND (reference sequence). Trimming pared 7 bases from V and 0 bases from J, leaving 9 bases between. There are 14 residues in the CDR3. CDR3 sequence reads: CASTDSPTNEKLFF. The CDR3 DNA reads TGTGCCAGTACCGACAGTCCAACTAATGAAAAACTGTTTTTT.

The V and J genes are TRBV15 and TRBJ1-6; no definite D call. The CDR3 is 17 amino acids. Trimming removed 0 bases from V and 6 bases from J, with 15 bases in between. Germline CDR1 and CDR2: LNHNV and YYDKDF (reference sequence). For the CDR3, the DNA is TGTGCCACCAGCAGAGACGTGGGAGGTTTCCGTAATTCACCCCTCCACTTT. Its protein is CATSRDVGGFRNSPLHF.

CDR3 coding DNA: TGTGCCAGCAGCGGACGGGACAAGGTGGAGACCCAGTACTTC. It specifies CASSGRDKVETQYF. V is TRBV9 and J is TRBJ2-5, with D perhaps matching TRBD1 (6 bases). V was cut by 3 bases and J by 5 bases, with 14 bases left in between. The CDR3 is 14 amino acids. CDR1 and CDR2 from the germline V gene are SGDLS and YYNGEE.

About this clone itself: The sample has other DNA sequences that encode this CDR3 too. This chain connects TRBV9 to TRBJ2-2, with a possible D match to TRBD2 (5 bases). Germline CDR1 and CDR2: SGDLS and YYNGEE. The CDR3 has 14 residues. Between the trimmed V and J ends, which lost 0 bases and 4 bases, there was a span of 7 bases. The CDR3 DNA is TGTGCCAGCAGCGTAGAAGGGAGCACCGGGGAGCTGTTTTTT. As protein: CASSVEGSTGELFF.

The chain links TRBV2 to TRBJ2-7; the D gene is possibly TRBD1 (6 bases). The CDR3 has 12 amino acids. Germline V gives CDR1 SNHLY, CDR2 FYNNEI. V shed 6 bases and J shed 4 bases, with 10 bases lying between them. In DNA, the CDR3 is TGTGCCAGCAGAGAACAGGGTTACGAGCAGTACTTC. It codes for CASREQGYEQYF.

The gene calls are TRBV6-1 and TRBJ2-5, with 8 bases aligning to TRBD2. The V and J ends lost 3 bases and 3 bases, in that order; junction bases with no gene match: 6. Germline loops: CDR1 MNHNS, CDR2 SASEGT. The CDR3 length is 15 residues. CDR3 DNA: TGTGCCAGCAGTGATCTTAGCGGGAAGAAAGAGACCCAGTACTTC. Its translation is CASSDLSGKKETQYF.

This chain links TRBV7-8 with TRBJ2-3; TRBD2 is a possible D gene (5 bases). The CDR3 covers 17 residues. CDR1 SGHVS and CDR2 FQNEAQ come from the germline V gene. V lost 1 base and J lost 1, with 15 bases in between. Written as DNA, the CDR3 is TGTGCCAGCAGCTTAGTCCGGGGTGGCGGAGGCACAGATACGCAGTATTTT. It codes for CASSLVRGGGGTDTQYF.

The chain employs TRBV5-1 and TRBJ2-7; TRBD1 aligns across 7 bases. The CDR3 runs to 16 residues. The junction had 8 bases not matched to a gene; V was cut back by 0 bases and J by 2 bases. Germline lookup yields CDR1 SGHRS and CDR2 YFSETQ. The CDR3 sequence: CASSLASGQLTYEQYF. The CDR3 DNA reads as TGCGCCAGCAGCTTGGCCTCGGGACAGCTCACCTACGAGCAGTACTTC.

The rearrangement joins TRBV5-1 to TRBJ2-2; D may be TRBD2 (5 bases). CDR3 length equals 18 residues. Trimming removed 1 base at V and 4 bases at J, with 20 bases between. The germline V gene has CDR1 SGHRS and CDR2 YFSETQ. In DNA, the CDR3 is TGCGCCAGCAGCTTGACCAGGTCGGGGTTGGTAGGCACCGGGGAGCTGTTTTTT. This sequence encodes CASSLTRSGLVGTGELFF.

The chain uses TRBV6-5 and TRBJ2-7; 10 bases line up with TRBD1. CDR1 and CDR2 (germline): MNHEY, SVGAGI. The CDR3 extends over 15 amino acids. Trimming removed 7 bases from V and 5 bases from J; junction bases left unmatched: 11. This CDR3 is CASTVSGQGFHEQYF. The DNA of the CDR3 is TGTGCCAGCACGGTGTCGGGACAGGGGTTCCACGAGCAGTACTTC.

The CDR3 loop reads CASSSRRESYNEQFF. CDR3 nucleotides: TGTGCCAGCAGCTCCCGGCGGGAGTCCTACAATGAGCAGTTCTTC. The chain has TRBV7-3 and TRBJ2-1; 7 nucleotides line up with TRBD2. Germline V gene data show CDR1 as SGHTA and CDR2 as FQGTGA. The CDR3 spans 15 residues. Unmatched junction bases numbered 4, after V lost 4 bases and J lost 1 base.

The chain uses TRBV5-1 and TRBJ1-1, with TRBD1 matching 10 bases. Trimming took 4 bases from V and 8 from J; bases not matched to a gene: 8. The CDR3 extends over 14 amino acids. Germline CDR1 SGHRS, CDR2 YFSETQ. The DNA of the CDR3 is TGCGCCAGCAGCACATCCGGGACAGGGGACGAAGCTTTCTTT. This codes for CASSTSGTGDEAFF.

The CDR3: CASSITTSGSLTDTQYF. The CDR3 nucleotides are TGTGCCAGCAGCATCACAACTAGCGGGAGTTTGACAGATACGCAGTATTTT. J is TRBJ2-3 and V is TRBV7-8, with 11 positions matching TRBD2. This CDR3 comprises 17 residues. The V segment lost 5 bases and the J segment 3 bases; nucleotides outside the gene matches: 10. Germline V gives CDR1 SGHVS, CDR2 FQNEAQ. The whole variable domain, remainder taken from reference TRBV7-8 and TRBJ2-3, is GAGVSQSPRYKVAKRGQDVALRCDPISGHVSLFWYQQALGQGPEFLTYFQNEAQLDKSGLPSDRFFAERPEGSVSTLKIQRTQQEDSAVYLCASSITTSGSLTDTQYFGPGTRLTVL.

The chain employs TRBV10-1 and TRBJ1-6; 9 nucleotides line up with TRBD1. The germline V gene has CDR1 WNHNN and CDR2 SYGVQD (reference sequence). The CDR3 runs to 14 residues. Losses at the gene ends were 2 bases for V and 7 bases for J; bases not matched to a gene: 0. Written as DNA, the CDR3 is TGCGCCAGCAGTGAGGACAGGGGGAATTCACCCCTCCACTTT. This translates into CASSEDRGNSPLHF.

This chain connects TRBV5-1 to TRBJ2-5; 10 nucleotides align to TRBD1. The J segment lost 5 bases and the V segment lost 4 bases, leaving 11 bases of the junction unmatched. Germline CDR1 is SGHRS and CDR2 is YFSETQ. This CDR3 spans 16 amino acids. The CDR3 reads CASSPLETGGRETQYF. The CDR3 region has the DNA TGCGCCAGCAGCCCACTAGAGACAGGGGGCAGGGAGACCCAGTACTTC.

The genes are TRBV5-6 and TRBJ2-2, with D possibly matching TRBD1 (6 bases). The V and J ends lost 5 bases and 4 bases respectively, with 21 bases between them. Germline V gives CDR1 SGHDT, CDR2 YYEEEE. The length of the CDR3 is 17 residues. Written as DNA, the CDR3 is TGTGCCAGCAGGCCCTCCGGGACACCCTCTTCCACCGGGGAGCTGTTTTTT. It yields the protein CASRPSGTPSSTGELFF.

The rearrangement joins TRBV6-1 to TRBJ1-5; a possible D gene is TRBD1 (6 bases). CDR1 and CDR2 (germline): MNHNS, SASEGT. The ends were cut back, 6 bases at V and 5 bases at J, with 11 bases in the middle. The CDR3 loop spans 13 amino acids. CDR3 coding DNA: TGTGCCAGCAGCCCGGACAGCTATCAGCCCCAGCATTTT. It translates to CASSPDSYQPQHF.

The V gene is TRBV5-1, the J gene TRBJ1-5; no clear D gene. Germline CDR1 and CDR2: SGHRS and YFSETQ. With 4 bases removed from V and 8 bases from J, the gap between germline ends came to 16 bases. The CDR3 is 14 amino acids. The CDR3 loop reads CASSPSEGTEPQHF. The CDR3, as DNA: TGCGCCAGCAGCCCTTCGGAAGGAACAGAGCCCCAGCATTTT.

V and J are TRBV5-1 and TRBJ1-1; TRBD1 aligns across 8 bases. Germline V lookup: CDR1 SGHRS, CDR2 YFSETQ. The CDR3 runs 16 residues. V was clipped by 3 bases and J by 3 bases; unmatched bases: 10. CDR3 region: CASSWGDRPGDTEAFF. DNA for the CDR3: TGCGCCAGCAGCTGGGGGGACAGGCCGGGTGACACTGAAGCTTTCTTT.

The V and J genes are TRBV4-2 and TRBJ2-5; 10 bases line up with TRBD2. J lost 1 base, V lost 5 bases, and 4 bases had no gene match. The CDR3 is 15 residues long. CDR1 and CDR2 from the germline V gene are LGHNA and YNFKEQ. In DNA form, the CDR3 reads TGTGCCAGCAGCGGGCTAGCGGGAGCCCAAGAGACCCAGTACTTC. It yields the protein CASSGLAGAQETQYF.

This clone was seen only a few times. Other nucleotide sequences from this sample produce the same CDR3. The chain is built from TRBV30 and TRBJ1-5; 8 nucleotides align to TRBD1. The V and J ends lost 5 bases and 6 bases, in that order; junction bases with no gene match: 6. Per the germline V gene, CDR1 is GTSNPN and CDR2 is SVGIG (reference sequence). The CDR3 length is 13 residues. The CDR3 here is CAWDRGRGQPQHF. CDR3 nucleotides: TGTGCCTGGGACAGGGGCCGGGGTCAGCCCCAGCATTTT.

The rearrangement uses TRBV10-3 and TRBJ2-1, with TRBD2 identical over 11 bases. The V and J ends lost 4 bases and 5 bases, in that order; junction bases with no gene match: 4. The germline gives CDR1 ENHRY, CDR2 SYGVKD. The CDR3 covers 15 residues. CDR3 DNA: TGTGCCATCAGTGCGCCGGGACTAGCGGACAATGAGCAGTTCTTC. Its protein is CAISAPGLADNEQFF.

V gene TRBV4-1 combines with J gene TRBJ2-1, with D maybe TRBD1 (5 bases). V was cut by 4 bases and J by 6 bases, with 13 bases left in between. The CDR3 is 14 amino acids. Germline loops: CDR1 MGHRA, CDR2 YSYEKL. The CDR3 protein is CASSPETGRNEQFF. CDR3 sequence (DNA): TGCGCCAGCAGCCCCGAAACAGGTCGCAATGAGCAGTTCTTC.

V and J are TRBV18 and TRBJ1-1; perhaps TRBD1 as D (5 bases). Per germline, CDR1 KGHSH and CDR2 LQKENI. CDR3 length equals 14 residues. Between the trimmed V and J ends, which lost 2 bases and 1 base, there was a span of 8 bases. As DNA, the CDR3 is TGTGCCAGCTCACCAGACAGCAGGAACACTGAAGCTTTCTTT. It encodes CASSPDSRNTEAFF. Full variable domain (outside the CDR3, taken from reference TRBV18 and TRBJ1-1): NAGVMQNPRHLVRRRGQEARLRCSPMKGHSHVYWYRQLPEEGLKFMVYLQKENIIDESGMPKERFSAEFPKEGPSILRIQQVVRGDSAAYFCASSPDSRNTEAFFGQGTRLTVV.

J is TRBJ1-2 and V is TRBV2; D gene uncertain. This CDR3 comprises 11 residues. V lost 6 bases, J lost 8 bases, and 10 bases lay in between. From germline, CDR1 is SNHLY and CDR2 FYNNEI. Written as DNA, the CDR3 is TGTGCCAGCAGGGAGACTTTCGGCTACACCTTC. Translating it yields CASRETFGYTF. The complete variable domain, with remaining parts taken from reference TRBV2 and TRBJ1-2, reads EPEVTQTPSHQVTQMGQEVILRCVPISNHLYFYWYRQILGQKVEFLVSFYNNEISEKSEIFDDQFSVERPDGSNFTLKIRSTKLEDSAMYFCASRETFGYTFGSGTRLTVV.